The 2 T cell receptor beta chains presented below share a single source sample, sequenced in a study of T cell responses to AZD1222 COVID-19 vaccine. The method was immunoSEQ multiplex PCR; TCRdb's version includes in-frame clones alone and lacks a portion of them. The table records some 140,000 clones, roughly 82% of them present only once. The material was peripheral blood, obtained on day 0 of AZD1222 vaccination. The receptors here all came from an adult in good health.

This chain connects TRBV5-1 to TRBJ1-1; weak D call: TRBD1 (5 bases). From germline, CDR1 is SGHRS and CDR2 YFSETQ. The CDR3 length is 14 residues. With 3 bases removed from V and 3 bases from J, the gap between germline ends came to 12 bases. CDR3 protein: CASSSGRVDTEAFF. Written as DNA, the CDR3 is TGCGCCAGCAGCTCCGGCAGGGTAGACACTGAAGCTTTCTTT. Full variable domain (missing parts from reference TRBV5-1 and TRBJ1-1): KAGVTQTPRYLIKTRGQQVTLSCSPISGHRSVSWYQQTPGQGLQFLFEYFSETQRNKGNFPGRFSGRQFSNSRSEMNVSTLELGDSALYLCASSSGRVDTEAFFGQGTRLTVV.

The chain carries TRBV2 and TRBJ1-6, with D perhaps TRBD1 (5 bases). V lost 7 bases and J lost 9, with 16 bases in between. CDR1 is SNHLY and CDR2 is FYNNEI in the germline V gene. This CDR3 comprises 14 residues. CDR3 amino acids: CASKTIGGFSPLHF. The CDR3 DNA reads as TGTGCCAGCAAGACGATTGGGGGGTTTTCACCCCTCCACTTT.